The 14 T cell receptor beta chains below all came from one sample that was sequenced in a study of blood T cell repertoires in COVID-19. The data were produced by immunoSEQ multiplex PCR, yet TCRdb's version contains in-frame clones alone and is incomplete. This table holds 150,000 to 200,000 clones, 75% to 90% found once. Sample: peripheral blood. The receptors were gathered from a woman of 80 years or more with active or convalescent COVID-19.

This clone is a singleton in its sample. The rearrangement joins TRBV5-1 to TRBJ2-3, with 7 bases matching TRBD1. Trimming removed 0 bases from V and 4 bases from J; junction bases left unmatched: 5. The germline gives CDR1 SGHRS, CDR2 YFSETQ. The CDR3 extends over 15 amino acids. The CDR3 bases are TGCGCCAGCAGCTTGGTGGCAGGGGGTGCAGATACGCAGTATTTT. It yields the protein CASSLVAGGADTQYF.

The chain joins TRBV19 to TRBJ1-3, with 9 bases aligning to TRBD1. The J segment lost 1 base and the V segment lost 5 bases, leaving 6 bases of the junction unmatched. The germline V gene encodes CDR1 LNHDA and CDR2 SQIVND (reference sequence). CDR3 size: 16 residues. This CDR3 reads CASSVQGARSGNTIYF. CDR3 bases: TGTGCCAGTAGTGTACAGGGGGCGCGGTCTGGAAACACCATATATTTT.

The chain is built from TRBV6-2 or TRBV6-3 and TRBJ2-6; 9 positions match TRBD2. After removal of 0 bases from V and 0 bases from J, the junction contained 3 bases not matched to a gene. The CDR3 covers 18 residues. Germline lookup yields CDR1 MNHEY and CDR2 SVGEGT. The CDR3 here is CASSYSPSGASGANVLTF. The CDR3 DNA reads TGTGCCAGCAGTTACTCGCCTAGCGGGGCCTCTGGGGCCAACGTCCTGACTTTC.

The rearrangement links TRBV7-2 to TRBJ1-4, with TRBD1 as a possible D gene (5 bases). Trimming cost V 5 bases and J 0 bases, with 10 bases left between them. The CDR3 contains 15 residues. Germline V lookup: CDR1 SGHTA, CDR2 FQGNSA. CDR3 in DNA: TGTGCCAGCAGCCCTGACAGAGCAACTAATGAAAAACTGTTTTTT. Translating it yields CASSPDRATNEKLFF.

CDR3 sequence reads: CASSPGTGVYSNQPQHF. The CDR3 nucleotides are TGTGCCAGCAGCCCCGGGACAGGCGTCTATAGCAATCAGCCCCAGCATTTT. The chain has TRBV7-9 and TRBJ1-5, with 8 bases lining up with TRBD1. Germline trimming cut 5 bases from V and 0 bases from J; bases unmatched to any gene: 9. CDR3 length: 17 residues. The V gene's germline CDR1 is SEHNR and CDR2 FQNEAQ (reference sequence).

The CDR3 nucleotides read TGTGCCAGCAGCCAGGGGTATAATTCACCCCTCCACTTT. Protein sequence: CASSQGYNSPLHF. The chain combines TRBV5-8 with TRBJ1-6, with D possibly TRBD1 on 6 matching bases. Trimming took off 4 bases at V and 4 bases at J, with 6 bases between the two ends. CDR3 length equals 13 residues. Germline CDR1 is SGHTS and CDR2 is YDEGEE.

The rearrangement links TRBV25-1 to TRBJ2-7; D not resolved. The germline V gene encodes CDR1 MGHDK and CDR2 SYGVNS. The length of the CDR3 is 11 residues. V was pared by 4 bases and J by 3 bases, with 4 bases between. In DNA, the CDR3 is TGTGCCAGCAGTGGCGGCTACGAGCAGTACTTC. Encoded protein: CASSGGYEQYF.

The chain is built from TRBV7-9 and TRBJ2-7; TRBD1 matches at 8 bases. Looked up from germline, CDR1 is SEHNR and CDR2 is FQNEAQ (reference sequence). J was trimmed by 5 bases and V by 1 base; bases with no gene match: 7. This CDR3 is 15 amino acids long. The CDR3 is CASSLGTGLSNEQYF. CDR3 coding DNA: TGTGCCAGCAGCTTAGGGACAGGGCTTAGCAACGAGCAGTACTTC.

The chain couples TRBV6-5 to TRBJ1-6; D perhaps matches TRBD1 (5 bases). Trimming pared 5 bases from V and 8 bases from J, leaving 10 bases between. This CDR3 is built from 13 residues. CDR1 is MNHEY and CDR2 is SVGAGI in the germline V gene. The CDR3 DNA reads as TGTGCCAGCAGTCTGGACACAGATTCACCCCTCCACTTT. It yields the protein CASSLDTDSPLHF.

The CDR3 loop reads CASSSDTSSYEQYF. The CDR3 nucleotides read TGCGCCAGCAGCTCGGACACGAGCTCCTACGAGCAGTACTTC. The V call is TRBV5-1, the J call TRBJ2-7; weak D call: TRBD1 (5 bases). The germline CDR1 and CDR2 sequences are SGHRS and YFSETQ. There are 14 residues in the CDR3. The V end lost 3 bases, the J end lost 0 bases, and 10 bases lay between the germline ends.

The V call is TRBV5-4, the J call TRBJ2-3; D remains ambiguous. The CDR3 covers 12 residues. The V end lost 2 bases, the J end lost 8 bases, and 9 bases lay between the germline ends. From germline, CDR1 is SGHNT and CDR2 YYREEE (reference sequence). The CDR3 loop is CASSFLASTQYF. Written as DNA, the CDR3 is TGTGCCAGCAGCTTTCTGGCCTCTACGCAGTATTTT. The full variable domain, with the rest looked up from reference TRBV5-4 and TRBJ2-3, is ETGVTQSPTHLIKTRGQQVTLRCSSQSGHNTVSWYQQALGQGPQFIFQYYREEENGRGNFPPRFSGLQFPNYSSELNVNALELDDSALYLCASSFLASTQYFGPGTRLTVL.

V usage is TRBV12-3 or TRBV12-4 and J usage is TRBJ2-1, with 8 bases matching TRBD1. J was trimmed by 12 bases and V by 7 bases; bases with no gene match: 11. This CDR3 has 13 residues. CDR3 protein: CASNADRAKVQFF. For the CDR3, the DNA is TGTGCCAGCAATGCGGACAGGGCCAAGGTGCAGTTCTTC.

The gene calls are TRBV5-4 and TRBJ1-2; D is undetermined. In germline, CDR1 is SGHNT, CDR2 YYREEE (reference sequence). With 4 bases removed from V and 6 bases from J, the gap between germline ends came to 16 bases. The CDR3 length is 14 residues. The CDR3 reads CASSPRGAGNGYTF. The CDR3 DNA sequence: TGTGCCAGCAGCCCCCGGGGAGCGGGGAATGGCTACACCTTC.

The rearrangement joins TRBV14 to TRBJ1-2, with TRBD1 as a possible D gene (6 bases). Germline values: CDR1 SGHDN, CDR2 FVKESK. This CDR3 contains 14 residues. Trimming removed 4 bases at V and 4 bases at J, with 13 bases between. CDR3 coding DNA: TGTGCCAGCAGCCGACAGGAGGACCTCTATGGCTACACCTTC. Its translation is CASSRQEDLYGYTF.